The 10 T cell receptor beta chains below were found in one sample sequenced in a study of Ad26.COV2.S vaccination and SARS-CoV-2 variants. Sequencing used immunoSEQ multiplex PCR; TCRdb keeps in-frame clones, though not all of them. This table has some 250,000 clones, 85% to 90% appearing once. As for treatment: roughly 20 received Ad26.COV2.S at low or high dose, single or two shots; five or six received placebo; per-sample allocation not given. After the first vaccine or placebo injection, samples were drawn on day 63. The sample here was peripheral blood, taken in a trial of Ad26.COV2.S vaccine versus placebo. These receptors were obtained from a person aged 18-60 years who received the Ad26.COV2.S COVID-19 vaccine or a placebo.

The chain carries TRBV10-3 and TRBJ1-1; D gene uncertain. Germline CDR1 reads ENHRY; CDR2 reads SYGVKD. Trimming took off 0 bases at V and 0 bases at J, with 8 bases between the two ends. The CDR3 loop spans 15 amino acids. The CDR3 region is CAISESAGMNTEAFF. In DNA form, the CDR3 reads TGTGCCATCAGTGAGTCGGCGGGGATGAACACTGAAGCTTTCTTT.

The J gene is TRBJ2-2, the V gene TRBV5-6, with TRBD2 matching 8 bases. In germline, CDR1 is SGHDT, CDR2 YYEEEE. CDR3 size: 16 residues. The V and J ends lost 2 bases and 7 bases, in that order; junction bases with no gene match: 10. The CDR3 is CASSFQGLEMIGELFF. The CDR3 nucleotides are TGTGCCAGCAGCTTTCAGGGACTAGAAATGATCGGGGAGCTGTTTTTT.

CDR3 coding DNA: TGTGCCAGCAGTCTGGTAATTTACAATGAGCAGTTCTTC. Its protein product is CASSLVIYNEQFF. The rearrangement uses TRBV5-5 and TRBJ2-1, with D uncertain. The CDR3 runs to 13 residues. The V and J ends lost 5 bases and 4 bases respectively, with 10 bases between them. Germline V gene lookup returns CDR1 SGHKS and CDR2 YYEKEE (reference sequence).

The V and J genes are TRBV3-1 (or the pseudogene TRBV3-2) and TRBJ1-4, with D possibly being TRBD1 (5 bases). Germline CDR1 and CDR2: LGHDT and YNNKEL (reference sequence). V lost 1 base and J lost 10, with 13 bases in between. CDR3 length: 14 residues. CDR3 region: CASSQGGLTGKLFF. In DNA, the CDR3 is TGTGCCAGCAGCCAAGGGGGACTGACGGGAAAACTGTTTTTT.

V is TRBV6-6 and J is TRBJ2-2; D ambiguous. The germline V gene encodes CDR1 MNHNY and CDR2 SVGAGI (reference sequence). The CDR3 spans 14 residues. The germline V and J ends were trimmed by 2 bases and 4 bases, with 8 bases remaining between them. CDR3 bases: TGTGCCAGCAGTTACAGTCTTGTCACCGGGGAGCTGTTTTTT. It encodes CASSYSLVTGELFF.

The J gene is TRBJ1-2, the V gene TRBV16; D is ambiguous. The germline V gene has CDR1 KGHSY and CDR2 FQNENV. V lost 2 bases and J lost 2, with 9 bases in between. This CDR3 is 14 amino acids long. This CDR3 reads CASSQLSPNYGYTF. CDR3 DNA sequence: TGTGCCAGCAGCCAACTTTCACCAAACTATGGCTACACCTTC.

The chain has TRBV5-4 and TRBJ2-7, with a tentative D call TRBD1 (6 bases). Deletions cut 2 bases from V and 2 bases from J, with 11 bases between. Germline CDR1 and CDR2: SGHNT and YYREEE (reference sequence). This CDR3 is built from 14 residues. Here the CDR3 DNA reads TGTGCCAGCAGCTTCCAAGGGGGACCCTACGAGCAGTACTTC. It is translated as CASSFQGGPYEQYF.

The chain employs TRBV4-3 and TRBJ1-1; D may be TRBD1 (5 bases). Trimming left V 4 bases short and J 11 bases short, with 17 bases between. CDR1 is LGHNA and CDR2 is YSLEER in the germline V gene. The CDR3 covers 13 residues. CDR3 DNA sequence: TGCGCCAGCAGCCCCGACGGGGGAGGGTCGGCTTTCTTT. Encoded protein: CASSPDGGGSAFF.

This chain joins TRBV7-2 and TRBJ2-7, with 7 bases matching TRBD2. There are 15 residues in the CDR3. Germline loops: CDR1 SGHTA, CDR2 FQGNSA. V lost 0 bases, J lost 2 bases, and 4 bases stayed unmatched. CDR3 in amino acids: CASSLARGRTYEQYF. The CDR3, as DNA: TGTGCCAGCAGCTTAGCACGCGGGAGAACCTACGAGCAGTACTTC. Together with reference TRBV7-2 and TRBJ2-7, the CDR3 gives the full variable domain: GAGVSQSPSNKVTEKGKDVELRCDPISGHTALYWYRQSLGQGLEFLIYFQGNSAPDKSGLPSDRFSAERTGGSVSTLTIQRTQQEDSAVYLCASSLARGRTYEQYFGPGTRLTVT.

This clone came up a few times. CDR3 bases: TGTGCCAGCAGTTTAACGGGGCTGTTCAATCAGCCCCAGCATTTT. It is translated as CASSLTGLFNQPQHF. This chain links TRBV28 with TRBJ1-5, with D possibly matching TRBD1 (5 bases). Per the germline V gene, CDR1 is MDHEN and CDR2 is SYDVKM. The CDR3 is 15 amino acids. Trimming cost V 2 bases and J 3 bases, with 11 bases left between them.